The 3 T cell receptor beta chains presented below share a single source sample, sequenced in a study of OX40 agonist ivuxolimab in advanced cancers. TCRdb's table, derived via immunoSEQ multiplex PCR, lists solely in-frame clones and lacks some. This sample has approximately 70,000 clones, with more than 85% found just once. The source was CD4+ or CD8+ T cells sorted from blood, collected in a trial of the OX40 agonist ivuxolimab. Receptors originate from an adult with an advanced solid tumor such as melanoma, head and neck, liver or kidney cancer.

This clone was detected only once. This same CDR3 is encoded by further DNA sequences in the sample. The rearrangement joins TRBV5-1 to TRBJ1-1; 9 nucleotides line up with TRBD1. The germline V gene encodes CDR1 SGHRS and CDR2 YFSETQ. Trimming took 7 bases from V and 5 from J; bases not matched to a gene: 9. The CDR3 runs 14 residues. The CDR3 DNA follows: TGCGCCAGCGGAACAGGGGGCTCGGGGACTGAAGCTTTCTTT. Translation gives CASGTGGSGTEAFF.

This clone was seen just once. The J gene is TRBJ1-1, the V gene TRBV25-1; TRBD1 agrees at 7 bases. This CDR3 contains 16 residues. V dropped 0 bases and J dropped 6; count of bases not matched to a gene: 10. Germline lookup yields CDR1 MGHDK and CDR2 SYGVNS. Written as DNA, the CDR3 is TGTGCCAGCAGTGAATATAAGAGACAGGGTTTTGCTGAAGCTTTCTTT. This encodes CASSEYKRQGFAEAFF.

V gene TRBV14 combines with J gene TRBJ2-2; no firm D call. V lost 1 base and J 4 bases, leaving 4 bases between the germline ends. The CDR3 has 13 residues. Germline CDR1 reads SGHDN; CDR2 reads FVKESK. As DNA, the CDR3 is TGTGCCAGCAGCCAAGTTAGCACCGGGGAGCTGTTTTTT. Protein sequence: CASSQVSTGELFF.